This T cell receptor beta chain is from a study of lymphopenia after photon versus proton radiotherapy. Clones were read by immunoSEQ multiplex PCR, and TCRdb kept only the in-frame ones, dropping some. Among 65,000 to 70,000 clones, roughly 93% were seen once, and the ten largest hold about 3%. This TCR derives from a woman in her 70s with pancreatic cancer. The material was peripheral blood, obtained from a patient treated with photon-based radiotherapy.

The CDR3 coding sequence is TGTGCCAGCAGCCTGACTAGCGGGAGGGTTAATGAGCAGTTCTTC. Translation gives CASSLTSGRVNEQFF. The V call is TRBV9, the J call TRBJ2-1; TRBD2 matches 14 bases. The CDR3 is 15 residues long. With V trimmed by 4 bases and J by 7 bases, 4 bases remained unmatched. Germline lookup yields CDR1 SGDLS and CDR2 YYNGEE.